What follows are 21 T cell receptor beta chains derived from one specimen sequenced in a study of T cells in Graves' hyperthyroidism and ophthalmopathy. Amplification of TCR beta CDR3 regions was performed using RNA transcripts as template. HTBI primers drove first-round RT-PCR of the TCR CDR3. MiXCR, run by TCRdb on the multiplex PCR reads, gives a single entry per CDR3 protein. This sample has hundreds of thousands of distinct CDR3 sequences; 16% occur once, and the top ten carry about 17%. Sequences were obtained from blood. The origin of the receptors is a woman aged 18-29 years with Graves' hyperthyroidism.

This clonotype has ten or more counts. This rearrangement joins TRBV7-3 to TRBJ2-1, with D possibly being TRBD1 or TRBD2 (6 bases each). V was cut by 5 bases and J by 3 bases, with 17 bases left in between. The germline V gene encodes CDR1 SGHTA and CDR2 FQGTGA. The CDR3 contains 16 residues. The CDR3 bases are TGTGCCAGCAGCCCCGATTGGGGGGCGGGCTACAATGAGCAGTTCTTC. Encoded protein: CASSPDWGAGYNEQFF.

In its sample, this clonotype was seen a few times. This chain uses TRBV9 with TRBJ2-1; 13 positions agree with TRBD2. Trimming cost V 3 bases and J 8 bases; bases outside gene matches: 8. Germline V gives CDR1 SGDLS, CDR2 YYNGEE. The CDR3 spans 16 residues. CDR3 nucleotides: TGTGCCAGCAGCGCCCCCGGACTAGCGGGAGTCGATGAGCAGTTCTTC. This gives the protein CASSAPGLAGVDEQFF.

In this sample, this clonotype turned up many times. The chain recombines TRBV20-1 with TRBJ2-5; the D gene could be TRBD1 or TRBD2 (5 bases each). The CDR3 loop spans 18 amino acids. Germline V gene sequence: CDR1 DFQATT, CDR2 SNEGSKA (reference sequence). Between the trimmed V and J ends, which lost 1 base and 5 bases, there was a span of 26 bases. The CDR3 here is CSARAPVDREGPEETQYF. CDR3 nucleotide sequence: TGCAGTGCTAGAGCTCCTGTGGACCGCGAGGGGCCGGAGGAGACCCAGTACTTC.

This clonotype occurred many times. J is TRBJ2-5 and V is TRBV7-8; D ambiguous. Trimming removed 5 bases from V and 2 bases from J, with 15 bases in between. Germline V CDR1 and CDR2: SGHVS, FQNEAQ. The CDR3 is made up of 15 amino acids. CDR3 nucleotides: TGTGCCAGCAGCCTAACGTACAGCCTTCAAGAGACCCAGTACTTC. This sequence encodes CASSLTYSLQETQYF.

This clonotype turned up a few times. This sequence joins TRBV7-2 and TRBJ1-4; tentative D call: TRBD1 (6 bases). CDR1 and CDR2 from the germline V gene are SGHTA and FQGNSA. Trimming cost V 4 bases and J 10 bases, with 13 bases left between them. CDR3 length equals 13 residues. In DNA, the CDR3 is TGTGCCAGCAGCTCAAAGGGGGAGGGAAAACTGTTTTTT. Translating it yields CASSSKGEGKLFF.

This clonotype was picked up many times. J is TRBJ1-1 and V is TRBV10-3; 8 bases map to TRBD1. This CDR3 contains 13 residues. The J segment lost 3 bases and the V segment lost 6 bases, leaving 3 bases of the junction unmatched. Germline CDR1 is ENHRY and CDR2 is SYGVKD. The CDR3 region has the DNA TGTGCCATCAGCCAGGGGGCATACACTGAAGCTTTCTTT. This encodes CAISQGAYTEAFF.

J is TRBJ1-1 and V is TRBV29-1; D ambiguous. Germline V gene lookup returns CDR1 SQVTM and CDR2 ANQGSEA. Trimming cost V 4 bases and J 1 base, with 10 bases left between them. This CDR3 region has 13 residues. The CDR3 loop reads CSVVKEPNTEAFF. The CDR3 DNA sequence: TGCAGCGTTGTAAAGGAGCCGAACACTGAAGCTTTCTTT.

This clonotype was picked up a small number of times. A read error may be the cause here, since a much bigger clone is one base away. The chain employs TRBV28 and TRBJ2-1; weak D call: TRBD2 (5 bases). The germline V gene has CDR1 MDHEN and CDR2 SYDVKM. The CDR3 spans 14 residues. The CDR3 sequence is CASTRVGASNEQLF. CDR3 bases: TGTGCCAGCACGAGGGTGGGAGCAAGCAATGAGCAGCTCTTC.

Concerning this clonotype itself: This may be a read error: a much more frequent sequence differs by one nucleotide. V usage is TRBV12-3 or TRBV12-4 and J usage is TRBJ2-6; D gene uncertain. Trimming stripped 1 base from V and 2 bases from J, with 12 bases between. This CDR3 is built from 17 residues. CDR3 in DNA: TGTGCCAGCAGTTTAGGCTATAGTCCCCCTGGGGCCAACGTCCTGACTTTC. Its translation: CASSLGYSPPGANVLTF.

DNA for the CDR3: TGTGCCACCAGCAGAGATTATGCCAATGAGCAGTTCTTC. This codes for CATSRDYANEQFF. The V call is TRBV15, the J call TRBJ2-1; D is ambiguous. This CDR3 contains 13 residues. Germline V gene sequence: CDR1 LNHNV, CDR2 YYDKDF (reference sequence). V lost 0 bases to trimming and J lost 6 bases, with 6 bases between them.

Only a few counts were recorded for this clonotype. The chain joins TRBV3-1 to TRBJ2-7, with 8 nucleotides matching TRBD2. J lost 9 bases, V lost 1 base, and 8 bases had no gene match. In germline, CDR1 is LGHDT, CDR2 YNNKEL (reference sequence). The CDR3 totals 14 residues. In nucleotides, the CDR3 is TGTGCCAGCAGCCAAGTAGCGGGAAGTGCCGTGCAGTACTTC. This gives the protein CASSQVAGSAVQYF.

This chain links TRBV6-1 with TRBJ1-5; 7 bases fit TRBD1. The germline gives CDR1 MNHNS, CDR2 SASEGT. This CDR3 spans 14 amino acids. J gave up 4 bases and V 5 bases, and 5 bases lay outside the gene matches. DNA for the CDR3: TGTGCCAGCAGTCAGACAGGGTTAAATCAGCCCCAGCATTTT. It yields the protein CASSQTGLNQPQHF.

This clonotype was seen at least ten times. CDR3 sequence: CSANIASGREGSYNEQFF. The CDR3 DNA follows: TGCAGTGCTAATATCGCTAGCGGGAGAGAAGGATCCTACAATGAGCAGTTCTTC. J is TRBJ2-1 and V is TRBV20-1; 10 bases are shared with TRBD2. Losses at the gene ends were 4 bases for V and 1 base for J; bases not matched to a gene: 13. The CDR3 contains 18 residues. Per the germline V gene, CDR1 is DFQATT and CDR2 is SNEGSKA (reference sequence).

This clonotype has a count of ten or more. J is TRBJ2-1 and V is TRBV11-2; D is ambiguous. V gave up 1 base and J gave up 6 bases, with 7 bases separating them. The CDR3 is made up of 13 amino acids. CDR1 and CDR2 from the germline V gene are SGHAT and FQNNGV. The DNA for the CDR3 is TGTGCCAGCAGCTTAGGACAACCCAATGAGCAGTTCTTC. This translates into CASSLGQPNEQFF.

This clonotype has at least ten counts. This chain connects TRBV4-1 to TRBJ2-1; D is perhaps TRBD1 (6 bases). V lost 1 base and J lost 9, with 19 bases in between. CDR1 and CDR2 (germline): MGHRA, YSYEKL. CDR3 length: 16 amino acids. CDR3 sequence (DNA): TGCGCCAGCAGCCAAGCCCATGTGTACAGGGATGGTGAGCAGTTCTTC. This sequence encodes CASSQAHVYRDGEQFF.

The genes are TRBV10-2 and TRBJ1-2; 8 positions agree with TRBD1. CDR3 length: 15 amino acids. CDR1 and CDR2 from the germline V gene are WSHSY and SAAADI. V shed 2 bases and J 6 bases; nucleotides not matched to a gene: 8. This chain's CDR3 is CASSETTGTGNGYTF. The CDR3 DNA follows: TGCGCCAGCAGTGAGACAACCGGGACAGGCAATGGCTACACCTTC.

This clonotype was detected ten times or more. The chain employs TRBV20-1 and TRBJ2-3, with 10 bases fitting TRBD2. The CDR3 is 14 residues long. Germline CDR1 reads DFQATT; CDR2 reads SNEGSKA (reference sequence). V dropped 6 bases and J dropped 6; count of bases not matched to a gene: 9. The CDR3, as DNA: TGCAGTGCCCGGAGCGGGGGGGCCGTGGATACGCAGTATTTT. It codes for CSARSGGAVDTQYF.

The chain recombines TRBV7-9 with TRBJ1-2; 10 bases align to TRBD1. Germline values: CDR1 SEHNR, CDR2 FQNEAQ (reference sequence). The CDR3 covers 15 residues. With V trimmed by 3 bases and J by 2 bases, 3 bases remained unmatched. CDR3 protein: CASSFVGQGNYGYTF. As DNA, the CDR3 is TGTGCCAGCAGCTTCGTGGGACAGGGGAACTATGGCTACACCTTC.

This clonotype came up many times. The chain uses TRBV3-1 and TRBJ2-7, with TRBD2 as a possible D gene (6 bases). The CDR3 has 15 residues. Germline loops: CDR1 LGHDT, CDR2 YNNKEL (reference sequence). V was pared by 7 bases and J by 2 bases, with 18 bases between. The CDR3 sequence is CASTASDQYPYEQYF. The CDR3 DNA reads TGTGCCAGCACGGCTAGCGACCAGTATCCCTACGAGCAGTACTTC.

J is TRBJ2-1 and V is TRBV7-6, with a possible D match to TRBD1 (5 bases). Germline values: CDR1 SGHVS, CDR2 FNYEAQ. This CDR3 contains 17 residues. V shed 1 base and J shed 1 base, with 14 bases lying between them. The CDR3 coding sequence is TGTGCCAGCAGCTTAGAAACAGGAGAAACTTCCTACAATGAGCAGTTCTTC. Protein: CASSLETGETSYNEQFF.

This clonotype has ten or more counts. The chain links TRBV7-9 to TRBJ1-1; D is unclear. Germline CDR1 and CDR2: SEHNR and FQNEAQ (reference sequence). CDR3 length: 11 residues. Trimming took off 5 bases at V and 7 bases at J, with 8 bases between the two ends. The CDR3 nucleotides read TGTGCCAGCAGCCAGGCGGGTGAAGCTTTCTTT. This sequence encodes CASSQAGEAFF.